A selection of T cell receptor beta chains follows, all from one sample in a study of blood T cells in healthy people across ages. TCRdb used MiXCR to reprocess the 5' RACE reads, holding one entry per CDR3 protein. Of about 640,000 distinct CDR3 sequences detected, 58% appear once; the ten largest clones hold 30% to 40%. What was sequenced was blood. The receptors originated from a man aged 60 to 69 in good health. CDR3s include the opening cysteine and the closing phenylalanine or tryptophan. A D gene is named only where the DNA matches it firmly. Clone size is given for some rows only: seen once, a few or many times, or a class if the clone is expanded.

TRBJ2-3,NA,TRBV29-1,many,TGCAGCGTTCATACTAGACGTCTAAGCACAGATACGCAGTATTTT,CSVHTRRLSTDTQYF
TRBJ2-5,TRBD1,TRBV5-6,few,TGTGCCAGCACCCGACAGGGTCAAGAGACCCAGTACTTC,CASTRQGQETQYF
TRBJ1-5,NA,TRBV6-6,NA,TGTGCCAGCAGTAGTCAGGTAATCCAGCATTTT,CASSSQVIQHF
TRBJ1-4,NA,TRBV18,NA,TGTGCCAGCTCTTCTTCAGAGGGATCTAATGAAAAACTGTTTTTT,CASSSSEGSNEKLFF
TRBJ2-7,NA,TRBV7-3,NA,TGTGCCAGCAGCGCCCGTCTGGGCCCCTACGAGCAGTACTTC,CASSARLGPYEQYF
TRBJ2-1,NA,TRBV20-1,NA,TGCAGTGCTGGACGGTTCTCCTACAATGAGCAGTTCTTC,CSAGRFSYNEQFF
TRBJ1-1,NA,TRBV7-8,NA,TGCGCCAGCAGCTTGGCGGGGTTGAACACTGAAGCTTTCTTT,CASSLAGLNTEAFF
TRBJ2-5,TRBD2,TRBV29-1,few,TGCAGCGTTGAATCGGAGCGGGGGGGCCGTGCGACCCAGTACTTC,CSVESERGGRATQYF
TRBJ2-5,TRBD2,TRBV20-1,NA,TGCAGTGCTAGAGTCGGGGGGGCTTTCCAAGAGACCCAGTACTTC,CSARVGGAFQETQYF
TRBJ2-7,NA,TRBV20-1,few,TGCAGTGCTGCGGACGCCTCCTACGAGCAGTACTTC,CSAADASYEQYF
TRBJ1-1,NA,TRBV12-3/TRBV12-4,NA,TGTGCCAGCAGTTCAGGCGGGACAACGAACACTGAAGCTTTCTTT,CASSSGGTTNTEAFF
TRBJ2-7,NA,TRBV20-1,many,TGCAGTGCTAGTACGAGCTACGAGCAGTACTTC,CSASTSYEQYF
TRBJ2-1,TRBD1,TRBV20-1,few,TGCAGTGCTAGTCGACAGGGCAGGGGGTTAGCATTACGCAATGAGCAGTTCTTC,CSASRQGRGLALRNEQFF
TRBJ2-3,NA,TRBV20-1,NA,TGCAGTGCTTCACATGGTTACACAGATACGCAGTATTTT,CSASHGYTDTQYF
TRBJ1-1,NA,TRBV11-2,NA,TGTGCCAGCAGCTCCCCAGTCAGAACAGGCTGGGGCACTGAAGCTTTCTTT,CASSSPVRTGWGTEAFF
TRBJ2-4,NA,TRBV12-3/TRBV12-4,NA,TGTGCCAGCAGTCCCCGGACAGCGGACATTCAGTACTTC,CASSPRTADIQYF
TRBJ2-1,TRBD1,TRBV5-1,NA,TGCGCCAGCAGCTTGACCACCAGGGGGGAGCAGTTCTTC,CASSLTTRGEQFF
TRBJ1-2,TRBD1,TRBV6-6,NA,TGTGCCAGCAGGAGCAGGGGGCGGGACTATGGCTACACCTTC,CASRSRGRDYGYTF
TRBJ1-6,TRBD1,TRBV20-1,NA,TGCAGTGCTAGGGACAGGAATAATTCACCCTTCCACTTT,CSARDRNNSPFHF
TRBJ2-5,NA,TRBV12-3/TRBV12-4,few,TGTGCCAGCAGTTTGGAGATTGGGGAGACCCAGTACTTC,CASSLEIGETQYF